This T cell receptor beta chain was sequenced in a study of T cell responses to AZD1222 COVID-19 vaccine. Here immunoSEQ multiplex PCR was the method, and the copy in TCRdb shows in-frame clones only, minus some. The table lists approximately 110,000 clones, about 93% of them singletons. Overall study results and limits: Among vaccine-associated CD4 TCRs, coverage spanned spike, with dominance at 160-218 and 743-854. Donors were largely white British and mainly female; clonal diversity was possibly underestimated.

J gave up 4 bases and V 4 bases, and 14 bases lay outside the gene matches. The germline gives CDR1 GTSNPN, CDR2 SVGIG (reference sequence). The CDR3 length is 16 residues. With regard to this clone: Its antigen is as yet unknown.

The sequence came from an adult in good health. The chain is built from TRBV30 and TRBJ1-1; 8 positions agree with TRBD1. This sample comprised peripheral blood, obtained on day 0 of AZD1222 vaccination. As DNA, the CDR3 is TGTGCCTGGACAGTAGGACAGGGTAAAGGGGGCACTGAAGCTTTCTTT. Amino acids: CAWTVGQGKGGTEAFF.